A selection of T cell receptor beta chains follows, all from one sample in a study of shared clonotypes between healthy human individuals. TCRdb's table, derived via immunoSEQ multiplex PCR, lists solely in-frame clones and lacks some. Of 2 million to 3 million clones detected, 80% to 95% appear once; the ten largest clones hold 0.36%. Material: naive CD4+ T cells from PBMCs. The receptors derive from a man aged 18 to 30 in good health. Some clones in this sample may be carry-over from other donors' samples. Both conserved end residues are part of each CDR3. Each record gives: V gene, CDR3 length, J gene, clone size, D gene, CDR3 DNA, CDR3 protein. D genes are given only for firm matches. Clone size is given for some rows only: seen once, a few or many times, or a class if the clone is expanded.

TRBV29-1	12	TRBJ2-5	.	.	TGCAGCGTTGGACCGAAGCAAGAGACCCAGTACTTC	CSVGPKQETQYF
TRBV19	14	TRBJ2-5	.	.	TGTGCCAGTAGTATTCGAGCGCGGGGTGAGACCCAGTACTTC	CASSIRARGETQYF
TRBV4-2	15	TRBJ2-5	.	.	TGTGCCAGCAGCCAAGGCACAGAGTCAGAAGGGACCCAGTACTTC	CASSQGTESEGTQYF
TRBV6-5	14	TRBJ2-7	.	TRBD1	TGTGCCAGCAGTTACGGGGACAGGGGGCGCGAGCAGTACTTC	CASSYGDRGREQYF
TRBV5-5	15	TRBJ1-5	once	.	TGTGCCAGCAGCTTGGGGTCGAGCGGCAATCAGCCCCAGCATTTT	CASSLGSSGNQPQHF
TRBV10-3	16	TRBJ2-1	.	TRBD2	TGTGCCATCAGTGAGGCTAGCGGAGCCGGAGGGCATGAGCAGTTCTTC	CAISEASGAGGHEQFF
TRBV28	13	TRBJ2-1	.	TRBD1	TGTGCCAGCAGTTTAAGCGACAGGGTCGAGCAGTTCTTC	CASSLSDRVEQFF
TRBV14	15	TRBJ2-2	few	TRBD1	TGTGCCAGCAGCCAAGGGGACAGAAGGACCGGGGAGCTGTTTTTT	CASSQGDRRTGELFF
TRBV28	15	TRBJ2-7	.	.	TGTGCCAGCAGTTTGGGGGCGGTTTCGTTGTACGAGCAGTACTTC	CASSLGAVSLYEQYF
TRBV28	15	TRBJ1-1	.	TRBD1	TGTGCCGTCCTTCAACGGCAGGGGGTAGGCACTGAAGCTTTCTTT	CAVLQRQGVGTEAFF
TRBV28	15	TRBJ2-7	.	.	TGTGCCAGCAGCGAAACGACGGGGGGCACATACGAGCAGTACTTC	CASSETTGGTYEQYF
TRBV27	14	TRBJ1-1	.	TRBD1	TGTGCCAGCAGTCCCCGACAGGGGAACACTGAAGCTTTCTTT	CASSPRQGNTEAFF
TRBV28	14	TRBJ2-7	.	TRBD1	TGTGCCAGCAGTTCCGGACAGGGGATCTACGAGCAGTACTTC	CASSSGQGIYEQYF
TRBV7-6	17	TRBJ1-3	.	TRBD1	TGTGCCAGCAGCCATCCCCCCCGGGACAGGGGGGGAAACACCATATATTTT	CASSHPPRDRGGNTIYF
TRBV25-1	15	TRBJ1-1	.	.	TGTGCCAGCAGTGAATATTGGGCTGGGCACACTGAAGCTTTCTTT	CASSEYWAGHTEAFF
TRBV15	13	TRBJ2-3	.	.	TGTGCCACGGTCCAGGGGGGCGCAGATACGCAGTATTTT	CATVQGGADTQYF
TRBV5-1	16	TRBJ2-5	.	TRBD2	TGCGCCAGCAGCTTGGAATTCCGGGGGGGTAAAGAGACCCAGTACTTC	CASSLEFRGGKETQYF
TRBV9	14	TRBJ1-3	once	TRBD1	TGTGCCAGCAGCGTCCGGACAGGTGGAAACACCATATATTTT	CASSVRTGGNTIYF
TRBV28	21	TRBJ2-2	once	TRBD2	TGTGCCAGCAGCCCCATCGTGGGACTAGCGGGAGGGCCAATTAGTCCCGGGGAGCTGTTTTTT	CASSPIVGLAGGPISPGELFF
TRBV7-9	13	TRBJ1-2	once	.	TGTGCCAGCAGCTTAGCCGGGGGGCATGGCTACACCTTC	CASSLAGGHGYTF
TRBV15	16	TRBJ1-4	.	.	TGTGCCACCAGCAGAGTCAGGGGAACAGGGAATGAAAAACTGTTTTTT	CATSRVRGTGNEKLFF
TRBV28	15	TRBJ2-2	.	.	TGTGCCAGCAGCCTCGTCAGGGGTTTCTCCGGGGAGCTGTTTTTT	CASSLVRGFSGELFF
TRBV7-8	16	TRBJ2-2	.	.	TGTGCCAGCAGCTTAGGTGCAGGGGCGGGCACCGGGGAGCTGTTTTTT	CASSLGAGAGTGELFF
TRBV25-1	16	TRBJ2-1	.	.	TGTGCCAGCAGCCCCCCTAGGGGGTTCTCCTACAATGAGCAGTTCTTC	CASSPPRGFSYNEQFF
TRBV27	15	TRBJ2-7	.	.	TGTGCCAGCAGTTTTCAAGGGCCAATCTCCTACGAGCAGTACTTC	CASSFQGPISYEQYF
TRBV19	14	TRBJ1-2	.	.	TGTGCCAGTACCCCACCGGGGCAGTTGGATGGCTACACCTTC	CASTPPGQLDGYTF
TRBV7-8	15	TRBJ2-3	once	TRBD1	TGTGCCAGCAGCCGGGGACAGGGCAGCACAGATACGCAGTATTTT	CASSRGQGSTDTQYF
TRBV2	14	TRBJ2-6	.	.	TGTGCCAGCACCACGATCTCTGGGGCCAACGTCCTGACTTTC	CASTTISGANVLTF
TRBV27	13	TRBJ2-1	.	.	TGTGCCAGCAGTTCCACAGTTGAGCTTGAGCAGTTCTTC	CASSSTVELEQFF
TRBV19	16	TRBJ1-5	.	TRBD1	TGTGCCAGTAGTAGAAACGGACAGGGGGCAGGTCAGCCCCAGCATTTT	CASSRNGQGAGQPQHF
TRBV7-2	14	TRBJ1-2	.	.	TGTGCCAGCAGCCTTAGGGGCAGAGGCTATGGCTACACCTTC	CASSLRGRGYGYTF
TRBV4-1	17	TRBJ2-3	.	TRBD2	TGCGCCAGCAGCCAAGATGTAGCGGGAGGGAAGACAGATACGCAGTATTTT	CASSQDVAGGKTDTQYF
TRBV28	16	TRBJ2-1	.	.	TGTGCCAGCAGCCAAGTTAGCGCAGTTCAATACAATGAGCAGTTCTTC	CASSQVSAVQYNEQFF
TRBV29-1	11	TRBJ2-3	.	.	TGCAGCGTTGATCTGGACGCAACGCAGTATTTT	CSVDLDATQYF
TRBV6-5	15	TRBJ2-5	.	.	TGTGCCAGCAGTCGAAGCGGGCCGTCAGCACAGACCCAGTACTTC	CASSRSGPSAQTQYF
TRBV5-4	16	TRBJ2-5	.	.	TGTGCCAGCAGTTTAAGGACGGGAGTCCTTGCCGAGACCCAGTACTTC	CASSLRTGVLAETQYF
TRBV10-2	18	TRBJ1-6	.	.	TGCGCCAGCAGTGGTCGATTGGGGGATCAGGGGAGTGATTCACCCCTCCACTTT	CASSGRLGDQGSDSPLHF
TRBV28	12	TRBJ2-7	.	.	TGTGCCAGCGGAGACAGACCCTACGAGCAGTACTTC	CASGDRPYEQYF
TRBV7-9	16	TRBJ2-3	.	.	TGTGCCAGCAGCTATGGACGCCTACCACTCACAGATACGCAGTATTTT	CASSYGRLPLTDTQYF
TRBV28	14	TRBJ2-1	.	.	TGTGCCAGCAGTTTAGAGGGAGGAACCAATGAGCAGTTCTTC	CASSLEGGTNEQFF
TRBV7-2	14	TRBJ1-5	.	.	TGTGCCAGCAGCCTAACAGGGTCGGGACAGCCCCAGCATTTT	CASSLTGSGQPQHF
TRBV5-1	17	TRBJ2-3	.	TRBD2	TGCGCCAGCAGCGCCGGGACTAGCGGGAGATCCGCAGATACGCAGTATTTT	CASSAGTSGRSADTQYF
TRBV6-6	15	TRBJ2-7	.	TRBD1	TGTGCCAGCACTGGTTTTCCAGGGGGCCTGGGCGAGCAGTACTTC	CASTGFPGGLGEQYF